A single sample is the source of the 30 T cell receptor beta chains below, sequenced in a study of blood T cell repertoires in COVID-19. Sequencing was performed with immunoSEQ multiplex PCR; in TCRdb, only in-frame clones are kept and a portion is missing. The table shows more than 150,000 clones, with roughly 80% occurring only once. The sample comprised PBMCs or T cells enriched from blood (not recorded which). Receptors originate from a man in his sixties who had been exposed to COVID-19.

The rearrangement uses TRBV6-4 and TRBJ2-3, with 9 bases identical to TRBD1. Trimming at V came to 2 bases and at J to 1 base, leaving 7 bases not matched to a gene. The CDR3 is 17 amino acids. CDR1 is MRHNA and CDR2 is SNTAGT in the germline V gene. The CDR3 DNA sequence: TGTGCCAGCAGTGACCGTACAGGGGGCGCTGGCACAGATACGCAGTATTTT. This codes for CASSDRTGGAGTDTQYF.

This clone appeared a few times. The rearrangement uses TRBV12-5 and TRBJ2-7; 8 bases line up with TRBD2. Germline CDR1 LGHNT, CDR2 FRNRAP. This CDR3 spans 14 amino acids. V gave up 6 bases and J gave up 6 bases; unmatched junction bases: 10. CDR3 loop: CASGHSGGPREQYF. The CDR3 nucleotides read TGTGCTAGTGGCCATTCGGGAGGGCCCCGCGAGCAGTACTTC.

This clone has a handful of counts. The chain links TRBV21-1 to TRBJ1-3; the table assigns TRBD1, which was not confirmed against the DNA. TRBV21-1 is classified as a pseudogene. The CDR3 covers 15 residues. The CDR3: CASSPGTERGNTIYF. CDR3 in DNA: TGTGCCAGCAGCCCCGGGACAGAACGTGGAAACACCATATATTTT.

The J gene is TRBJ1-4, the V gene TRBV28, with TRBD1 identical over 10 bases. This CDR3 has 15 amino acids. With V trimmed by 6 bases and J by 6 bases, 7 bases remained unmatched. The germline V gene has CDR1 MDHEN and CDR2 SYDVKM. CDR3 in amino acids: CASSLRQGAYEKLFF. The DNA of the CDR3 is TGTGCCAGCAGCTTAAGACAGGGGGCTTATGAAAAACTGTTTTTT.

This chain joins TRBV5-1 and TRBJ2-1, with a tentative D call TRBD2 (6 bases). CDR1 SGHRS and CDR2 YFSETQ come from the germline V gene. V was clipped by 4 bases and J by 6 bases, with 14 bases between them. The CDR3 contains 14 residues. In nucleotides, the CDR3 is TGCGCCAGCAGCGTAGAACTAGCTGCCAATGAGCAGTTCTTC. Translating gives CASSVELAANEQFF.

This clone turned up a few times. The rearrangement joins TRBV23-1 to TRBJ1-1; 7 nucleotides agree with TRBD1. TRBV23-1 is an ORF; its function is uncertain. This CDR3 is built from 15 residues. V lost 3 bases to trimming and J lost 4 bases; unmatched junction nucleotides: 8. In DNA, the CDR3 is TGCGCCAGCAGTCAGATGGGTACAGGGGTCACTGAAGCTTTCTTT. Encoded protein: CASSQMGTGVTEAFF.

The V and J genes are TRBV19 and TRBJ1-3; D call uncertain. Germline V gene data show CDR1 as LNHDA and CDR2 as SQIVND (reference sequence). The CDR3 sequence is 15 residues long. Trimming took off 4 bases at V and 0 bases at J, with 10 bases between the two ends. CDR3 amino acids: CASSSGSHSGNTIYF. In nucleotides, the CDR3 is TGTGCCAGTAGTAGCGGAAGCCACTCTGGAAACACCATATATTTT.

The chain combines TRBV19 with TRBJ2-1; 8 bases fit TRBD2. The germline gives CDR1 LNHDA, CDR2 SQIVND (reference sequence). CDR3 length: 17 residues. With 3 bases clipped from V and 3 bases from J, the junction kept 10 bases outside the gene matches. CDR3 loop: CASSIRLAGSHYNEQFF. The CDR3 DNA follows: TGTGCCAGTAGTATTAGGCTAGCGGGCTCCCACTACAATGAGCAGTTCTTC.

The chain is built from TRBV5-1 and TRBJ2-5, with 10 positions matching TRBD2. V shed 0 bases and J 2 bases; nucleotides not matched to a gene: 7. This CDR3 is 17 amino acids long. Looked up from germline, CDR1 is SGHRS and CDR2 is YFSETQ. The CDR3 loop is CASSLERTSGPQETQYF. The CDR3 DNA reads as TGCGCCAGCAGCTTGGAGCGGACTAGCGGCCCACAAGAGACCCAGTACTTC.

The V and J genes are TRBV13 and TRBJ2-5; 13 bases align to TRBD2. From germline, CDR1 is PRHDT and CDR2 FYEKMQ (reference sequence). The J segment lost 5 bases and the V segment lost 4 bases, leaving 4 bases of the junction unmatched. The CDR3 length is 15 residues. In DNA form, the CDR3 reads TGTGCCAGCAGCTACGGGACTAGCGGGACGGAGACCCAGTACTTC. It yields the protein CASSYGTSGTETQYF.

This clone showed up just a few times. This chain joins TRBV5-4 and TRBJ2-7; weak D call: TRBD1 (6 bases). Germline CDR1 is SGHNT and CDR2 is YYREEE (reference sequence). V was shortened by 0 bases and J by 0 bases, with 10 bases between the two germline ends. The CDR3 covers 15 residues. The CDR3 DNA reads as TGTGCCAGCAGCTTGGACCCGGGACACTCCTACGAGCAGTACTTC. Protein product: CASSLDPGHSYEQYF.

Worth noting for this clone: Other DNA sequences of this sample code for an identical CDR3. The chain links TRBV19 to TRBJ2-5, with 11 bases identical to TRBD2. Germline CDR1 is LNHDA and CDR2 is SQIVND (reference sequence). The CDR3 has 15 residues. The J segment lost 5 bases and the V segment lost 4 bases, leaving 6 bases of the junction unmatched. CDR3 bases: TGTGCCAGTAGTACTGGGACTAGCGGCGGTGAGACCCAGTACTTC. Amino acid sequence: CASSTGTSGGETQYF.

The chain employs TRBV11-3 and TRBJ1-3; possibly TRBD1 for D (6 bases). Germline lookup yields CDR1 SGHNT and CDR2 YENEEA. The V and J ends lost 5 bases and 10 bases respectively, with 21 bases between them. The CDR3 is 15 residues long. The CDR3 nucleotides are TGTGCCAGCAGCCGCAACAGGGTGCGAGAAGAGACCATATATTTT. Amino acid sequence: CASSRNRVREETIYF.

This clone has a handful of counts. The chain couples TRBV6-4 to TRBJ1-1; TRBD1 agrees at 7 bases. Germline-derived CDR1 and CDR2 are MRHNA and SNTAGT. The junction had 8 bases not matched to a gene; V was cut back by 5 bases and J by 8 bases. The CDR3 is 13 residues long. The CDR3 nucleotides read TGTGCCAGCAGTACAGGGGACATGGCCGAAGCTTTCTTT. The encoded protein is CASSTGDMAEAFF.

This chain links TRBV2 with TRBJ2-7, with D possibly TRBD2 on 6 matching bases. Germline V lookup: CDR1 SNHLY, CDR2 FYNNEI. V was shortened by 10 bases and J by 1 base, with 17 bases between the two germline ends. This CDR3 has 14 residues. CDR3 coding DNA: TGTGCCACGCCGGGGGAAGGGGTATCCTACGAGCAGTACTTC. Protein sequence: CATPGEGVSYEQYF.

This clone has just a few counts. The chain recombines TRBV6-5 with TRBJ1-5; maybe TRBD1 (5 bases). The CDR3 consists of 15 residues. V lost 2 bases and J 3 bases, leaving 11 bases between the germline ends. CDR1 and CDR2 (germline): MNHEY, SVGAGI. This CDR3 reads CASSYDAGSNQPQHF. Written as DNA, the CDR3 is TGTGCCAGCAGTTACGATGCAGGGTCCAATCAGCCCCAGCATTTT.

The chain employs TRBV30 and TRBJ1-1, with unresolved D. CDR1 and CDR2 from the germline V gene are GTSNPN and SVGIG (reference sequence). CDR3 length: 11 residues. Trimming stripped 3 bases from V and 7 bases from J, with 9 bases between. DNA of the CDR3: TGTGCCTGGAGCCACCTAGATGAAGCTTTCTTT. It translates to CAWSHLDEAFF.

The V call is TRBV6-2 or TRBV6-3, the J call TRBJ2-1; D not resolved. The CDR3 has 13 amino acids. CDR1 and CDR2 (germline): MNHEY, SVGEGT. The ends were cut back, 0 bases at V and 7 bases at J, with 7 bases in the middle. Here the CDR3 reads CASSYSSRNEQFF. DNA for the CDR3: TGTGCCAGCAGTTACTCGAGCCGGAATGAGCAGTTCTTC.

V usage is TRBV28 and J usage is TRBJ2-6; maybe TRBD1 (5 bases). This CDR3 comprises 17 residues. Germline CDR1 MDHEN, CDR2 SYDVKM. V was shortened by 5 bases and J by 0 bases, with 14 bases between the two germline ends. The DNA for the CDR3 is TGTGCCAGCAGTCCCCAGGGCCCAAGCTCTGGGGCCAACGTCCTGACTTTC. This sequence encodes CASSPQGPSSGANVLTF.

This clone has only one observation. This chain links TRBV3-1 (or the pseudogene TRBV3-2) with TRBJ2-3; D not resolved. CDR3 length: 18 residues. The V end lost 0 bases, the J end lost 0 bases, and 16 bases lay between the germline ends. CDR1 and CDR2 (germline): LGHDT, YNNKEL (reference sequence). The CDR3, as DNA: TGTGCCAGCAGCCAAGATGCGAGGCCAGCTTCTAGCACAGATACGCAGTATTTT. Translated, it gives CASSQDARPASSTDTQYF.

This sequence joins TRBV5-1 and TRBJ2-7; D unclear. The CDR3 has 14 residues. CDR1 and CDR2 from the germline V gene are SGHRS and YFSETQ. Trimming took off 0 bases at V and 0 bases at J, with 7 bases between the two ends. The CDR3 protein is CASSLGANSYEQYF. CDR3 in DNA: TGCGCCAGCAGCTTGGGAGCCAACTCCTACGAGCAGTACTTC.

V usage is TRBV13 and J usage is TRBJ1-2; D ambiguous. Trimming removed 3 bases at V and 8 bases at J, with 13 bases between. CDR1 and CDR2 from the germline V gene are PRHDT and FYEKMQ (reference sequence). This CDR3 spans 13 amino acids. CDR3 amino acids: CASSFMRSGGYTF. The CDR3 DNA is TGTGCCAGCAGCTTTATGAGGTCGGGAGGCTACACCTTC.

The chain recombines TRBV4-3 with TRBJ2-2, with 8 bases matching TRBD2. From germline, CDR1 is LGHNA and CDR2 YSLEER. V was clipped by 4 bases and J by 3 bases; unmatched bases: 4. CDR3 size: 15 residues. The CDR3: CASSRTAGDTGELFF. Written as DNA, the CDR3 is TGCGCCAGCAGCCGGACAGCGGGGGACACCGGGGAGCTGTTTTTT.

This clone was detected only once. The rearrangement joins TRBV18 to TRBJ2-3; 11 bases align to TRBD2. From germline, CDR1 is KGHSH and CDR2 LQKENI. Trimming at V came to 4 bases and at J to 4 bases, leaving 7 bases not matched to a gene. There are 16 residues in the CDR3. The CDR3 nucleotides are TGTGCCAGCTCACAACTAGCGGGAGTGGGTCCAGATACGCAGTATTTT. This encodes CASSQLAGVGPDTQYF.

The chain joins TRBV7-8 to TRBJ1-4; perhaps TRBD1 as D (6 bases). The CDR3 is 15 amino acids. Germline assignment: CDR1 SGHVS and CDR2 FQNEAQ. The V gene lost 2 bases and the J gene lost 7 bases, with 14 bases spanning the gap. DNA for the CDR3: TGTGCCAGCAGCTTATCGAGGGGACACGGTGAAAAACTGTTTTTT. Its protein product is CASSLSRGHGEKLFF.

V is TRBV2 and J is TRBJ1-1; D is uncertain. This CDR3 has 15 residues. CDR1 is SNHLY, CDR2 FYNNEI, per germline. With 0 bases removed from V and 5 bases from J, the gap between germline ends came to 13 bases. Here the CDR3 DNA reads TGTGCCAGCAGTGAAGCGCGCAGTACGAGGACTGAAGCTTTCTTT. It encodes CASSEARSTRTEAFF.

The chain is built from TRBV30 and TRBJ2-7; 9 positions match TRBD1. Germline V gives CDR1 GTSNPN, CDR2 SVGIG (reference sequence). V gave up 3 bases and J gave up 5 bases; unmatched junction bases: 20. The CDR3 is 18 residues long. This chain's CDR3 is CAWRGAGTGFLGYNEQYF. CDR3 bases: TGTGCCTGGAGAGGCGCCGGGACAGGGTTCTTGGGATACAACGAGCAGTACTTC.

The J gene is TRBJ1-2, the V gene TRBV30, with a possible D match to TRBD1 (5 bases). V was pared by 3 bases and J by 2 bases, with 13 bases between. The CDR3 extends over 14 amino acids. Germline values: CDR1 GTSNPN, CDR2 SVGIG (reference sequence). This chain's CDR3 is CAWRIRAPNYGYTF. The CDR3 DNA reads TGTGCCTGGAGAATCAGGGCCCCCAACTATGGCTACACCTTC.

A few counts support this clone. The J gene is TRBJ2-3, the V gene TRBV19; 10 bases fit TRBD2. Germline V gives CDR1 LNHDA, CDR2 SQIVND (reference sequence). Trimming cost V 6 bases and J 4 bases; bases outside gene matches: 1. CDR3 length equals 13 residues. In DNA form, the CDR3 reads TGTGCCAGTAGGCTAGCGGGAGCAGATACGCAGTATTTT. As protein: CASRLAGADTQYF.

This clone occurred once. The chain uses TRBV11-3 and TRBJ2-2; the D is unclear. The CDR3 spans 16 residues. Germline CDR1 and CDR2: SGHNT and YENEEA. V dropped 3 bases and J dropped 5 bases, with 16 bases sitting between them. The DNA of the CDR3 is TGTGCCAGCAGCTTCAGGCAATTTGGATGGACCGGGGAGCTGTTTTTT. It translates to CASSFRQFGWTGELFF.